The next 17 T cell receptor beta chains were all read from a single sample in a study of T cell changes during pregnancy in multiple sclerosis. TCRdb keeps only in-frame clones here, not all; method: immunoSEQ multiplex PCR. The table includes 55,000 to 85,000 clones, 90% to 95% detected once. Sample: peripheral blood, taken after pregnancy. The source of these receptors is a female donor with multiple sclerosis, enrolled in a pregnancy study.

The chain combines TRBV28 with TRBJ1-1; D gene ambiguous. V was clipped by 4 bases and J by 0 bases, with 6 bases between them. Germline values: CDR1 MDHEN, CDR2 SYDVKM. This CDR3 contains 13 residues. This CDR3 is CASSSHMNTEAFF. The DNA of the CDR3 is TGTGCCAGCAGTTCACACATGAACACTGAAGCTTTCTTT.

The rearrangement joins TRBV19 to TRBJ1-5; unclear D gene. The V gene lost 0 bases and the J gene lost 2 bases, with 5 bases spanning the gap. The germline CDR1 and CDR2 sequences are LNHDA and SQIVND (reference sequence). The CDR3 covers 14 residues. The CDR3 loop is CASSIDGGNQPQHF. As DNA, the CDR3 is TGTGCCAGTAGTATAGACGGGGGCAATCAGCCCCAGCATTTT.

V usage is TRBV10-3 and J usage is TRBJ2-5, with TRBD2 as a possible D gene (6 bases). Germline CDR1 ENHRY, CDR2 SYGVKD. V dropped 4 bases and J dropped 5 bases, with 20 bases sitting between them. The CDR3 is 16 residues long. This chain's CDR3 is CAISGLYESGEETQYF. DNA of the CDR3: TGTGCCATCAGTGGCCTCTACGAATCGGGGGAGGAGACCCAGTACTTC.

The chain carries TRBV14 and TRBJ1-2; 7 nucleotides agree with TRBD1. The CDR3 is 16 residues long. V was clipped by 4 bases and J by 4 bases; unmatched bases: 12. The germline V gene has CDR1 SGHDN and CDR2 FVKESK. CDR3 nucleotide sequence: TGTGCCAGCAGCCCTCAGCCGGGACAGAACTTCTATGGCTACACCTTC. Protein product: CASSPQPGQNFYGYTF. The variable domain in full, with the rest retrieved from reference TRBV14 and TRBJ1-2, is EAGVTQFPSHSVIEKGQTVTLRCDPISGHDNLYWYRRVMGKEIKFLLHFVKESKQDESGMPNNRFLAERTGGTYSTLKVQPAELEDSGVYFCASSPQPGQNFYGYTFGSGTRLTVV.

The V and J genes are TRBV4-3 and TRBJ1-4, with a tentative D call TRBD1 (5 bases). This CDR3 comprises 17 residues. Germline V gene data show CDR1 as LGHNA and CDR2 as YSLEER. The V end was cut by 0 bases, the J end by 5 bases, with 16 bases between. Here the CDR3 DNA reads TGCGCCAGCAGCCAAGATGTTCCGGGCAGACAGAATGAAAAACTGTTTTTT. Encoded protein: CASSQDVPGRQNEKLFF.

The V gene is TRBV13, the J gene TRBJ1-1; D is perhaps TRBD1 (5 bases). Trimming pared 1 base from V and 7 bases from J, leaving 16 bases between. Germline loops: CDR1 PRHDT, CDR2 FYEKMQ (reference sequence). The CDR3 is 15 residues long. The CDR3 DNA reads TGTGCCAGCAGCTTAGAGGGGACGGGGGGGTATGAAGCTTTCTTT. Protein: CASSLEGTGGYEAFF.

V gene TRBV13 combines with J gene TRBJ2-7, with 12 bases fitting TRBD2. The CDR3 extends over 24 amino acids. The germline V gene has CDR1 PRHDT and CDR2 FYEKMQ (reference sequence). J lost 1 base, V lost 0 bases, and 25 bases had no gene match. As DNA, the CDR3 is TGTGCCAGCAGCTTAGGCTTTGTTCATCTTGGACCGGGACTAGCGGGTGTCACTTCCTACGAGCAGTACTTC. Translating gives CASSLGFVHLGPGLAGVTSYEQYF.

The J gene is TRBJ2-1, the V gene TRBV4-1; the D is unclear. The CDR3 contains 13 residues. Trimming stripped 1 base from V and 4 bases from J, with 5 bases between. Looked up from germline, CDR1 is MGHRA and CDR2 is YSYEKL. CDR3 sequence reads: CASSQAGYNEQFF. The CDR3 DNA is TGCGCCAGCAGCCAAGCGGGTTACAATGAGCAGTTCTTC.

This rearrangement joins TRBV7-6 to TRBJ2-5; a possible D gene is TRBD1 (6 bases). Trimming shortened V by 5 bases and J by 5 bases, and 12 bases separated the two germline ends. The CDR3 length is 13 residues. CDR1 and CDR2 (germline): SGHVS, FNYEAQ. In DNA, the CDR3 is TGTGCCAGCAGCCTTGGACAGCTGGAGACCCAGTACTTC. Translation gives CASSLGQLETQYF.

This clone was seen a few times. V and J are TRBV7-2 and TRBJ1-2; D may be TRBD1 (6 bases). Looked up from germline, CDR1 is SGHTA and CDR2 is FQGNSA. V was trimmed by 0 bases and J by 3 bases, leaving 11 bases between them. The CDR3 loop spans 15 amino acids. The CDR3 region has the DNA TGTGCCAGCAGCTTAGCGCGGACAGATTACTATGGCTACACCTTC. Amino acids: CASSLARTDYYGYTF.

The rearrangement uses TRBV2 and TRBJ1-1; the D gene is possibly TRBD1 (5 bases). Trimming shortened V by 6 bases and J by 6 bases, and 17 bases separated the two germline ends. This CDR3 region has 14 residues. CDR1 is SNHLY and CDR2 is FYNNEI in the germline V gene. The CDR3 DNA reads as TGTGCCAGCAGAGGGGCGGGGTGGAGAGCTGAAGCTTTCTTT. Its translation: CASRGAGWRAEAFF. Complete variable domain (other parts from reference TRBV2 and TRBJ1-1): EPEVTQTPSHQVTQMGQEVILRCVPISNHLYFYWYRQILGQKVEFLVSFYNNEISEKSEIFDDQFSVERPDGSNFTLKIRSTKLEDSAMYFCASRGAGWRAEAFFGQGTRLTVV.

The J gene is TRBJ2-2, the V gene TRBV7-3, with a tentative D call TRBD2 (6 bases). This CDR3 is built from 18 residues. The V end was cut by 5 bases, the J end by 7 bases, with 26 bases between. The V gene's germline CDR1 is SGHTA and CDR2 FQGTGA. CDR3 sequence: CASSATRAGPDPDGELFF. CDR3 nucleotides: TGTGCCAGCAGCGCAACCCGGGCGGGACCGGACCCCGACGGGGAGCTGTTTTTT.

The chain carries TRBV6-5 and TRBJ1-3; weak D call: TRBD1 (5 bases). The CDR3 sequence is 16 residues long. Trimming stripped 0 bases from V and 0 bases from J, with 9 bases between. The germline V gene has CDR1 MNHEY and CDR2 SVGAGI. The CDR3 DNA is TGTGCCAGCAGTTACTCCCTTGGGGCCTCTGGAAACACCATATATTTT. Amino acids: CASSYSLGASGNTIYF.

J is TRBJ2-1 and V is TRBV2, with 9 nucleotides matching TRBD1. The CDR3 has 14 residues. CDR1 is SNHLY and CDR2 is FYNNEI in the germline V gene. The J segment lost 6 bases and the V segment lost 5 bases, leaving 5 bases of the junction unmatched. The CDR3 DNA reads TGTGCCAGCAGTCGGGACAGGGACTTCAATGAGCAGTTCTTC. This sequence encodes CASSRDRDFNEQFF. Full variable domain (outside the CDR3, taken from reference TRBV2 and TRBJ2-1): EPEVTQTPSHQVTQMGQEVILRCVPISNHLYFYWYRQILGQKVEFLVSFYNNEISEKSEIFDDQFSVERPDGSNFTLKIRSTKLEDSAMYFCASSRDRDFNEQFFGPGTRLTVL.

The chain carries TRBV4-2 and TRBJ2-7, with 7 bases identical to TRBD1. J was trimmed by 2 bases and V by 0 bases; bases with no gene match: 7. CDR3 size: 16 residues. The germline gives CDR1 LGHNA, CDR2 YNFKEQ. CDR3 residues: CASSQDLDRVTYEQYF. The CDR3, as DNA: TGTGCCAGCAGCCAAGACCTAGACAGGGTCACCTACGAGCAGTACTTC.

The chain couples TRBV19 to TRBJ1-5; the D is unclear. Trimming removed 3 bases at V and 0 bases at J, with 9 bases between. In germline, CDR1 is LNHDA, CDR2 SQIVND (reference sequence). The CDR3 has 15 residues. This CDR3 reads CASSITQYSNQPQHF. DNA for the CDR3: TGTGCCAGTAGTATCACACAGTATAGCAATCAGCCCCAGCATTTT.

The CDR3 loop is CASSLSYGDRGSYEQYF. CDR3 nucleotide sequence: TGTGCCAGCAGTTTGTCCTATGGGGACAGGGGGAGCTACGAGCAGTACTTC. The genes are TRBV27 and TRBJ2-7; the match to TRBD1 covers 11 bases. CDR1 MNHEY and CDR2 SMNVEV come from the germline V gene (reference sequence). V was clipped by 3 bases and J by 3 bases; unmatched bases: 10. The CDR3 is made up of 17 amino acids.